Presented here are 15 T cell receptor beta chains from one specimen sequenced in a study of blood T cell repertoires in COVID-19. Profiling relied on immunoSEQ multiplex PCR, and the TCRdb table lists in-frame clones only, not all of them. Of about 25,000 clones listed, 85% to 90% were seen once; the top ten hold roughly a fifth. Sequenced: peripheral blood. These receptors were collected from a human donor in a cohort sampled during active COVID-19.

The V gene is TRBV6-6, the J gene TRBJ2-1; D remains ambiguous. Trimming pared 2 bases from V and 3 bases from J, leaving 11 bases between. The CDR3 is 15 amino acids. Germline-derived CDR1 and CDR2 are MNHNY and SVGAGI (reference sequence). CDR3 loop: CASSYVQKSYNEQFF. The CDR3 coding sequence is TGTGCCAGCAGTTACGTCCAAAAGAGCTACAATGAGCAGTTCTTC.

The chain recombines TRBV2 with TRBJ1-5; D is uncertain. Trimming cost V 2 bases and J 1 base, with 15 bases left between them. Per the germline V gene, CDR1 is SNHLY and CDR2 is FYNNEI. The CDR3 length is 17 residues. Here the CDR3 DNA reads TGTGCCAGCAGTGAACCGGATGGGAGAATCAGCAATCAGCCCCAGCATTTT. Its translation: CASSEPDGRISNQPQHF. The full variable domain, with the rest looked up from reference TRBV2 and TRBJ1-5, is EPEVTQTPSHQVTQMGQEVILRCVPISNHLYFYWYRQILGQKVEFLVSFYNNEISEKSEIFDDQFSVERPDGSNFTLKIRSTKLEDSAMYFCASSEPDGRISNQPQHFGDGTRLSIL.

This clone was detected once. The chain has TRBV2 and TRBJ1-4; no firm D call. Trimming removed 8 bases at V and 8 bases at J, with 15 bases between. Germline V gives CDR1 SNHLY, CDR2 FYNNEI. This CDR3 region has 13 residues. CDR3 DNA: TGTGCCAGCTTCGTGTCATTAGAGGAAAAACTGTTTTTT. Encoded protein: CASFVSLEEKLFF.

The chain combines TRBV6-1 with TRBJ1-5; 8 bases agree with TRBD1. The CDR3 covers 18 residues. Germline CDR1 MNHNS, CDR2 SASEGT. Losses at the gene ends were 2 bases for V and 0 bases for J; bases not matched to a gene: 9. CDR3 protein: CASSEPDGTGHSNQPQHF. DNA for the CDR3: TGTGCCAGCAGTGAACCTGACGGGACAGGCCATAGCAATCAGCCCCAGCATTTT.

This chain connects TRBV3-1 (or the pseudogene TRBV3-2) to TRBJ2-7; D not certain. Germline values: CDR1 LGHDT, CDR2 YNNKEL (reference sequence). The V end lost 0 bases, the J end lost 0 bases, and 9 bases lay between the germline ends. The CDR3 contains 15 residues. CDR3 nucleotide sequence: TGTGCCAGCAGCCAAGATCTAGTTTACTCCTACGAGCAGTACTTC. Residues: CASSQDLVYSYEQYF.

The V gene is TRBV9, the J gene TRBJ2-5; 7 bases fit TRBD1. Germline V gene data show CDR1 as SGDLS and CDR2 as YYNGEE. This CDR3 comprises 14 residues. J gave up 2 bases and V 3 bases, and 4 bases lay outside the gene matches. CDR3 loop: CASSDGQVQETQYF. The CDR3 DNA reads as TGTGCCAGCAGCGACGGACAGGTGCAAGAGACCCAGTACTTC.

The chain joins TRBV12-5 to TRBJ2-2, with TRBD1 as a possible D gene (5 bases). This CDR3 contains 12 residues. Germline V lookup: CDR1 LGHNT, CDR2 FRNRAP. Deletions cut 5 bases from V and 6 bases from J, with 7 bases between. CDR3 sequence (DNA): TGTGCTAGTGGTCTACAGGCCGGGGAGCTGTTTTTT. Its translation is CASGLQAGELFF. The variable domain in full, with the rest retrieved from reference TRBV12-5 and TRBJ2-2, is DARVTQTPRHKVTEMGQEVTMRCQPILGHNTVFWYRQTMMQGLELLAYFRNRAPLDDSGMPKDRFSAEMPDATLATLKIQPSEPRDSAVYFCASGLQAGELFFGEGSRLTVL.

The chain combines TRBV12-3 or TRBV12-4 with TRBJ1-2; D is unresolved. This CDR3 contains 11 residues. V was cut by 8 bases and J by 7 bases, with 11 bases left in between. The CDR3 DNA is TGTGCCAGCCGTTCTGGAGGTGGCTACACCTTC. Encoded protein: CASRSGGGYTF.

For the CDR3, the DNA is TGTGCCAGCAGCCACGGTGGTACGATTTCACCCCTCCACTTT. Translating gives CASSHGGTISPLHF. V is TRBV3-1 (or the pseudogene TRBV3-2) and J is TRBJ1-6; no definite D call. This CDR3 contains 14 residues. Germline values: CDR1 LGHDT, CDR2 YNNKEL (reference sequence). Trimming removed 3 bases from V and 9 bases from J, with 12 bases in between.

The CDR3 DNA is TGTGCCAGCAGGGTAGCGGGAGGCTCCTACGAGCAGTACTTC. Its protein is CASRVAGGSYEQYF. The V call is TRBV2, the J call TRBJ2-7; TRBD2 aligns across 10 bases. Germline loops: CDR1 SNHLY, CDR2 FYNNEI. V lost 6 bases, J lost 0 bases, and 2 bases stayed unmatched. The CDR3 runs 14 residues.

For the CDR3, the DNA is TGTGCCAGTAGTAATTCCTTTAGCGGGAGTATTGACAAAAACATTCAGTACTTC. Its translation is CASSNSFSGSIDKNIQYF. V is TRBV19 and J is TRBJ2-4; 9 positions agree with TRBD2. The germline V gene has CDR1 LNHDA and CDR2 SQIVND (reference sequence). V shed 4 bases, J shed 3 bases, and the junction held 13 bases outside the gene matches. CDR3 length: 18 residues.

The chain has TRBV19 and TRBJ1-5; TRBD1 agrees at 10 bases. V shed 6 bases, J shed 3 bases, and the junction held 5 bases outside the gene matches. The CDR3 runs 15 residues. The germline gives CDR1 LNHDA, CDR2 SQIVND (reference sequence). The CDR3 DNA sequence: TGTGCCAGTAGGATTGGGACAGGGGACAATCAGCCCCAGCATTTT. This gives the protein CASRIGTGDNQPQHF.

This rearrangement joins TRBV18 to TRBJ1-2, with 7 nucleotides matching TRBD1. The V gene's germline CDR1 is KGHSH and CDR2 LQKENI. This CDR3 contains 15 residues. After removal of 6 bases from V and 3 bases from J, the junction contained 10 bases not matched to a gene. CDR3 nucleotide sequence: TGTGCCAGCTCCCCCCTTGACAGGGTAGACTATGGCTACACCTTC. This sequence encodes CASSPLDRVDYGYTF.

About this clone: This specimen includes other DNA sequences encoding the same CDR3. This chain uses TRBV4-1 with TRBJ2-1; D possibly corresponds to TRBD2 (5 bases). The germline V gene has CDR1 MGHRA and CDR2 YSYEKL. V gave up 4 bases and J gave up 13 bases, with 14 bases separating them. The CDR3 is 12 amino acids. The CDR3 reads CASSPGLFEQFF. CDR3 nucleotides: TGCGCCAGCAGCCCAGGACTTTTTGAACAGTTCTTC.

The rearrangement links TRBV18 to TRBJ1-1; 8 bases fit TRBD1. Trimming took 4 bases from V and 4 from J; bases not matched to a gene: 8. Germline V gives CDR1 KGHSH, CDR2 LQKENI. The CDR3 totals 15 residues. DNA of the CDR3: TGTGCCAGCTCACACCGACAGGGGTCGGGCACTGAAGCTTTCTTT. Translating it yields CASSHRQGSGTEAFF.